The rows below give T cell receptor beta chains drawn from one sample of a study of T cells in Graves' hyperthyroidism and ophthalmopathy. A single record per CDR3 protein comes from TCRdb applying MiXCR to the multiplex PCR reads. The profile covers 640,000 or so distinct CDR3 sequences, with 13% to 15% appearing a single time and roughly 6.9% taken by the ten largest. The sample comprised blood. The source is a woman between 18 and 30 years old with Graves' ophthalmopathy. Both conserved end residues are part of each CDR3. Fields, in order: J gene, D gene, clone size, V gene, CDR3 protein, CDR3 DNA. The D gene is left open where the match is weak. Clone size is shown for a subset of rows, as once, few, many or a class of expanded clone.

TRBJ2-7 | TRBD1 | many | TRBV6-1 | CASSSGQGKYEQYF | TGTGCCAGCAGTTCCGGACAGGGAAAGTACGAGCAGTACTTC
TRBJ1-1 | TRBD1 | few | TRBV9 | CASSLGQLSLNTEAFF | TGTGCCAGCAGCTTGGGACAGCTTAGCCTGAACACTGAAGCTTTCTTT
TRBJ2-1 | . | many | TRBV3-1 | CASSLRDGYNEQFF | TGTGCCAGCAGCCTGCGGGACGGGTACAATGAGCAGTTCTTC
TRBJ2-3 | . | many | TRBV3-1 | CASSQGGSTDTQYF | TGTGCCAGCAGCCAAGGAGGTAGCACAGATACGCAGTATTTT
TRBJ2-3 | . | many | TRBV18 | CASSPEFLSTDTQYF | TGTGCCAGCTCACCAGAATTCCTTAGCACAGATACGCAGTATTTT
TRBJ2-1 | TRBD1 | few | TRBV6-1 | CASSGQGPYNEQFF | TGTGCCAGCAGCGGACAGGGACCCTACAATGAGCAGTTCTTC
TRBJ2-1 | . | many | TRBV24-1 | CATSPGQYNEQFF | TGTGCCACCAGCCCTGGGCAGTACAATGAGCAGTTCTTC
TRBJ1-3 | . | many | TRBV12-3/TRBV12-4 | CASSSRGDGNTIYF | TGTGCCAGCAGTTCCCGTGGTGACGGAAACACCATATATTTT
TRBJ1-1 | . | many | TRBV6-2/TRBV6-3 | CASSYFGAGEAFF | TGTGCCAGCAGTTACTTCGGGGCGGGTGAAGCTTTCTTT
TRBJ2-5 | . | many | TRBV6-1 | CASSYDYFPDPVVGTQYF | TGTGCCAGCAGTTACGATTATTTCCCGGACCCTGTGGTCGGGACCCAGTACTTC
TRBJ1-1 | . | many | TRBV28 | CASSLGPGRYTEAFF | TGTGCCAGCAGTTTAGGTCCGGGGAGGTACACTGAAGCTTTCTTT
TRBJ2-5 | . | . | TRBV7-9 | CASSPQLRQGIQETQYF | TGTGCCAGCAGCCCCCAGCTTAGGCAGGGAATCCAAGAGACCCAGTACTTC
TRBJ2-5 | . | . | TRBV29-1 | CSVEAGAETQYF | TGCAGCGTAGAGGCAGGGGCCGAGACCCAGTACTTC
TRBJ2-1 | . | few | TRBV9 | CASSVGGNGGNEQFF | TGTGCCAGCAGCGTAGGCGGGAATGGGGGCAATGAGCAGTTCTTC
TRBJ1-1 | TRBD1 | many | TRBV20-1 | CSAGTGPMNTEAFF | TGCAGTGCCGGGACAGGGCCCATGAACACTGAAGCTTTCTTT
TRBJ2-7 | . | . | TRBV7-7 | CASSLDLGLQKYF | TGTGCTAGCAGCTTAGATTTAGGTCTCCAGAAGTACTTC
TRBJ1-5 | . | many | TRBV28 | CASSLGGSRGEPQHF | TGTGCCAGCAGTTTAGGAGGTTCGAGGGGTGAGCCCCAGCATTTT
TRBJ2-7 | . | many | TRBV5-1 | CASTTDYSSSYEQYF | TGCGCCAGCACAACTGACTACTCCTCCTCCTACGAGCAGTACTTC
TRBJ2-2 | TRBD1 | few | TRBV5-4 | CASSLSAGGQNTGELFF | TGTGCCAGCAGCTTGAGCGCAGGGGGCCAGAACACCGGGGAGCTGTTTTTT
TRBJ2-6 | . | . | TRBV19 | CASSIRREGRANVLTF | TGTGCCAGTAGTATCCGGAGAGAGGGTCGGGCCAACGTCCTGACTTTC
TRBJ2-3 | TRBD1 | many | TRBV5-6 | CASSTLPGQGSDTQYF | TGTGCCAGCAGCACTTTACCGGGACAGGGATCAGATACGCAGTATTTT
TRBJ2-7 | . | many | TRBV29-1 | CSVGPGNFYEQYF | TGCAGCGTTGGGCCAGGGAACTTCTACGAGCAGTACTTC
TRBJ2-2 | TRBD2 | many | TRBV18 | CASSPPSGSAGELFF | TGTGCCAGCTCACCACCCAGCGGGAGCGCCGGGGAGCTGTTTTTT
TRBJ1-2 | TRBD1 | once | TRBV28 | CASSSQGAVYGYTF | TGTGCCAGCAGTTCACAGGGGGCCGTCTATGGCTACACCTTC
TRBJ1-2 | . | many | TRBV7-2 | CASSLNGQGYGYTF | TGTGCCAGCAGCTTAAACGGGCAGGGGTATGGCTACACCTTC
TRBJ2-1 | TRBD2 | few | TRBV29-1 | CSVVDTGGGNEQFF | TGCAGCGTTGTTGATACGGGAGGGGGTAATGAGCAGTTCTTC
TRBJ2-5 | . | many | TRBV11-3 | CASSLARAQETQYF | TGTGCCAGCAGCTTAGCTCGAGCACAAGAGACCCAGTACTTC
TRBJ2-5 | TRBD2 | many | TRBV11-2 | CASSLTSGKGETQYF | TGTGCCAGCAGCTTAACTAGCGGGAAAGGAGAGACCCAGTACTTC
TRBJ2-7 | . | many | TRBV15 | CATSREGGVYEQYF | TGTGCCACCAGCAGAGAGGGGGGTGTCTACGAGCAGTACTTC
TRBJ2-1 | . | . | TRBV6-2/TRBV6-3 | CASSYSRYHEQFF | TGTGCCAGCAGTTACTCAAGGTACCATGAGCAGTTCTTC
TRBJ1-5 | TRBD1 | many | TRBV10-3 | CAISQHLIPRRDRGPGGNQPQHF | TGTGCCATCAGCCAACATCTAATACCACGCCGGGACAGGGGGCCTGGCGGCAATCAGCCCCAGCATTTT
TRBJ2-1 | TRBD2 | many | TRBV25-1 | CASSESPRGLAGLSSSYNEQFF | TGTGCCAGCAGTGAATCGCCCCGGGGGCTAGCGGGATTATCCTCCTCCTACAATGAGCAGTTCTTC
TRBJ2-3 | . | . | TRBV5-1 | CASSLFDTQYF | TGCGCCAGCAGCTTGTTTGATACGCAGTATTTT
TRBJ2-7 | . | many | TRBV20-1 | CSARPGDLGLHEQYF | TGCAGTGCTAGGCCGGGGGACTTGGGCCTTCACGAGCAGTACTTC
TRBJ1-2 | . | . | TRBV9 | CASSVESDGLGGYTF | TGTGCCAGCAGCGTAGAGTCGGACGGCCTGGGGGGCTACACCTTC
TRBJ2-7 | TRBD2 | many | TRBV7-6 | CASSTAGVYEQYF | TGTGCCAGCAGCACGGCGGGGGTCTACGAGCAGTACTTC
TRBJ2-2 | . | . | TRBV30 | CAWGTGGDTGELFF | TGTGCCTGGGGAACAGGGGGGGACACCGGGGAGCTGTTTTTT
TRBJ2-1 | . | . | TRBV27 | CASSSRGGMGYEQFF | TGTGCCAGCAGTTCAAGGGGCGGGATGGGCTATGAGCAGTTCTTC
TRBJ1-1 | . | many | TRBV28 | CASSLWDVAFF | TGTGCCAGCAGTTTATGGGACGTAGCTTTCTTT
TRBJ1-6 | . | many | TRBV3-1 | CASSQLGSPLHF | TGTGCCAGCAGCCAATTAGGTTCACCCCTCCACTTT
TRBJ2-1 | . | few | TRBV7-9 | CASSPRASSSYNEQFF | TGTGCCAGCAGCCCCCGGGCCTCGAGCTCCTACAATGAGCAGTTCTTC
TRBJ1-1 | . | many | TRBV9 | CASSGGSQGTEAFF | TGTGCCAGCAGCGGGGGCAGCCAGGGCACTGAAGCTTTCTTT
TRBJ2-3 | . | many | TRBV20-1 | CSASWRDTQYF | TGCAGTGCCAGTTGGAGGGATACGCAGTATTTT
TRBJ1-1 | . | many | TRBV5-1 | CASSLETGRAAFF | TGCGCCAGCAGCTTGGAAACAGGGAGGGCAGCTTTCTTT
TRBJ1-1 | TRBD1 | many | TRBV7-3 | CASSPGTGQEAFF | TGTGCCAGCAGCCCCGGGACAGGCCAAGAAGCTTTCTTT
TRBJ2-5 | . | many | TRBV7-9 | CASPGLLPETQYF | TGTGCCAGCCCGGGACTCCTGCCAGAGACCCAGTACTTC
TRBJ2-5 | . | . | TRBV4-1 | CASSQVGREETQYF | TGCGCCAGCAGCCAAGTCGGAAGGGAAGAGACCCAGTACTTC
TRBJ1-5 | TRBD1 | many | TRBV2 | CASSDDRVVSHF | TGTGCCAGCAGTGACGACAGGGTGGTCTCGCATTTT
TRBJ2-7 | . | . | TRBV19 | CASSFRDHSYEQYF | TGTGCCAGTAGCTTCCGGGACCACTCCTACGAGCAGTACTTC
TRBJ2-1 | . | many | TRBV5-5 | CASQAYENEQFF | TGTGCCAGCCAGGCGTACGAAAATGAGCAGTTCTTC
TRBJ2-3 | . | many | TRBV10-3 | CAIRGGDTQYF | TGTGCCATCAGAGGCGGGGATACGCAGTATTTT
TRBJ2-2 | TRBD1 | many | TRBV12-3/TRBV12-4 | CASSTGTGRFGPVETGELFF | TGTGCCAGCAGCACCGGGACAGGCAGATTCGGACCAGTTGAGACCGGGGAGCTGTTTTTT
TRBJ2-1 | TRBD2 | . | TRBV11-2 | CASSGLYGQRGLAGGIYNEQFF | TGTGCCAGCAGCGGACTATACGGACAGAGAGGACTAGCGGGAGGGATCTACAATGAGCAGTTCTTC
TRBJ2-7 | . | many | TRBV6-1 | CASQGPGYSYEQYF | TGTGCCAGCCAAGGTCCGGGCTACTCCTACGAGCAGTACTTC
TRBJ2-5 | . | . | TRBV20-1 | CSAPPDYHQETQYF | TGCAGTGCCCCCCCAGACTACCACCAAGAGACCCAGTACTTC
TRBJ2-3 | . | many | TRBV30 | CAWSVQLAGDTQYF | TGTGCCTGGAGTGTACAACTAGCTGGGGATACGCAGTATTTT
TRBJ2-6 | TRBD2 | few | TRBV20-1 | CSAPRIPTSGRARTSGANVLTF | TGCAGTGCCCCTAGGATCCCGACTAGCGGGAGGGCTAGGACCTCTGGGGCCAACGTCCTGACTTTC
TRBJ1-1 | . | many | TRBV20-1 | CSARARSGNTEAFF | TGCAGTGCTAGAGCTAGGTCGGGTAACACTGAAGCTTTCTTT